This is a list of T cell receptor beta chains from one sample in a study of cytomegalovirus exposure and HLA in healthy donors. Assay: immunoSEQ multiplex PCR; the TCRdb copy retains only in-frame clones and omits some. The data contain about 160,000 clones, 82% of them seen just once; the ten biggest clones take up less than 1.6%. The specimen was PBMCs. The receptors come from a girl between 5 and 17 years old in good health and CMV-seropositive. Each CDR3 is given with its conserved first and last residue. A D gene is named only where the DNA matches it firmly. Expanded clones get a size class; other rows say once, few or many, or leave the size out.

J gene: TRBJ2-3; clone size: NA; V gene: TRBV28; D gene: TRBD2; CDR3 protein: CASSRLAKSTDTQYF; CDR3 DNA: TGTGCCAGCAGCCGACTAGCGAAGAGCACAGATACGCAGTATTTT
J gene: TRBJ1-4; clone size: NA; V gene: TRBV5-4; D gene: TRBD1; CDR3 protein: CASSFGQGRTNEKLFF; CDR3 DNA: TGTGCCAGCAGCTTTGGACAGGGTCGCACTAATGAAAAACTGTTTTTT
J gene: TRBJ1-2; clone size: NA; V gene: TRBV11-2; D gene: TRBD1; CDR3 protein: CASSQGPGTGNYGYTF; CDR3 DNA: TGTGCCAGCAGCCAAGGACCCGGGACAGGCAACTATGGCTACACCTTC
J gene: TRBJ1-4; clone size: NA; V gene: TRBV9; D gene: TRBD1; CDR3 protein: CASSAGQGRLTNEKLFF; CDR3 DNA: TGTGCCAGCAGCGCCGGACAGGGAAGATTAACTAATGAAAAACTGTTTTTT
J gene: TRBJ2-5; clone size: NA; V gene: TRBV6-6; D gene: TRBD1; CDR3 protein: CASSSTTGQETQYF; CDR3 DNA: TGTGCCAGCTCCTCAACGACAGGGCAAGAGACCCAGTACTTC
J gene: TRBJ1-2; clone size: NA; V gene: TRBV7-2; D gene: NA; CDR3 protein: CASSPRLYGYTF; CDR3 DNA: TGTGCCAGCAGCCCCCGACTGTATGGCTACACCTTC
J gene: TRBJ2-7; clone size: NA; V gene: TRBV27; D gene: NA; CDR3 protein: CASRANLDFYEQYF; CDR3 DNA: TGTGCCAGCAGGGCCAACCTGGACTTCTACGAGCAGTACTTC
J gene: TRBJ1-1; clone size: NA; V gene: TRBV6-1; D gene: NA; CDR3 protein: CASSGMNTEAFF; CDR3 DNA: TGTGCCAGCAGCGGGATGAACACTGAAGCTTTCTTT
J gene: TRBJ2-7; clone size: NA; V gene: TRBV7-9; D gene: TRBD1; CDR3 protein: CASSTTGGGTYEQYF; CDR3 DNA: TGTGCCAGCAGTACGACAGGGGGCGGAACCTACGAGCAGTACTTC
J gene: TRBJ1-2; clone size: NA; V gene: TRBV28; D gene: NA; CDR3 protein: CASSAPRGIEYGYTF; CDR3 DNA: TGTGCCAGCAGTGCCCCCCGAGGGATAGAATATGGCTACACCTTC
J gene: TRBJ1-2; clone size: few; V gene: TRBV28; D gene: TRBD1; CDR3 protein: CASSLQGAIYGYTF; CDR3 DNA: TGTGCCAGCAGCTTACAGGGGGCTATCTATGGCTACACCTTC
J gene: TRBJ2-1; clone size: once; V gene: TRBV7-8; D gene: TRBD2; CDR3 protein: CASRASGTYNEQFF; CDR3 DNA: TGTGCCAGCAGGGCTAGCGGAACCTACAATGAGCAGTTCTTC
J gene: TRBJ1-2; clone size: NA; V gene: TRBV29-1; D gene: TRBD1; CDR3 protein: CSVGQGEVAGYTF; CDR3 DNA: TGCAGCGTTGGGCAGGGGGAGGTCGCCGGCTACACCTTC
J gene: TRBJ1-2; clone size: NA; V gene: TRBV14; D gene: TRBD1; CDR3 protein: CASSPPGQLSPLGYGYTF; CDR3 DNA: TGTGCCAGCAGCCCCCCGGGACAGCTTTCCCCGCTCGGCTATGGCTACACCTTC
J gene: TRBJ2-7; clone size: NA; V gene: TRBV2; D gene: NA; CDR3 protein: CASKEDGYYEQYF; CDR3 DNA: TGTGCCAGCAAGGAGGACGGATACTACGAGCAGTACTTC
J gene: TRBJ1-4; clone size: NA; V gene: TRBV5-4; D gene: NA; CDR3 protein: CASSPNGAATNEKLFF; CDR3 DNA: TGTGCCAGCAGCCCAAATGGTGCGGCAACTAATGAAAAACTGTTTTTT